This T cell receptor (beta chain) was sequenced in a study of blood T cells in healthy people across ages. Study-level results: Significant beta diversity loss was already apparent by age roughly 44, declining roughly linearly.

The authors ran a second PCR of about 6 to 11 cycles using a sample-barcoded 5' primer and a J-beta primer mix. CDR3-containing paired-end reads numbered at least 2.5 million in each sample. TCRdb re-analysed the 5' RACE reads in MiXCR, keeping a single row per CDR3 protein. This table has about 580,000 distinct CDR3 sequences, roughly 48% appearing once. Samples each had at least 5.5 micrograms of total RNA extracted. The CDR3 spans 13 residues. Germline V lookup: CDR1 SGHRS, CDR2 YFSETQ. Trimming shortened V by 1 base and J by 8 bases, and 12 bases separated the two germline ends. Comment on this clonotype: Its specificity is not known.

The chain joins TRBV5-1 to TRBJ1-2; D not certain. This sequence originates from a man older than 75 in good health. The sample comprised blood. The CDR3 DNA reads TGCGCCAGCAGCTTGCTGGAGGGCGGGGGCTACACCTTC. Amino acid sequence: CASSLLEGGGYTF.